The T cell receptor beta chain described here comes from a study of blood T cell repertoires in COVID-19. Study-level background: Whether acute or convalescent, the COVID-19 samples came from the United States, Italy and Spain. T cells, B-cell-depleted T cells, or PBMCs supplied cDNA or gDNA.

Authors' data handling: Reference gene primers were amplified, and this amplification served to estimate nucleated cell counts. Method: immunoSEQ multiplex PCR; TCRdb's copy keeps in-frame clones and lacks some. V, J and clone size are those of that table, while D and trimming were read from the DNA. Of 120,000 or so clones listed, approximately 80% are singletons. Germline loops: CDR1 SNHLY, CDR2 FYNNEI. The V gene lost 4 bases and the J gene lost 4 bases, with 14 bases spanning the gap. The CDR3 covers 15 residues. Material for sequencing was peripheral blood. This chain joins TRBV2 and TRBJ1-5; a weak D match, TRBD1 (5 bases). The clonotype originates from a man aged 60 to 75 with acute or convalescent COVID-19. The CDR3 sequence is CASSVSETANQPQHF. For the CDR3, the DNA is TGTGCCAGCAGTGTGTCGGAGACAGCTAATCAGCCCCAGCATTTT.